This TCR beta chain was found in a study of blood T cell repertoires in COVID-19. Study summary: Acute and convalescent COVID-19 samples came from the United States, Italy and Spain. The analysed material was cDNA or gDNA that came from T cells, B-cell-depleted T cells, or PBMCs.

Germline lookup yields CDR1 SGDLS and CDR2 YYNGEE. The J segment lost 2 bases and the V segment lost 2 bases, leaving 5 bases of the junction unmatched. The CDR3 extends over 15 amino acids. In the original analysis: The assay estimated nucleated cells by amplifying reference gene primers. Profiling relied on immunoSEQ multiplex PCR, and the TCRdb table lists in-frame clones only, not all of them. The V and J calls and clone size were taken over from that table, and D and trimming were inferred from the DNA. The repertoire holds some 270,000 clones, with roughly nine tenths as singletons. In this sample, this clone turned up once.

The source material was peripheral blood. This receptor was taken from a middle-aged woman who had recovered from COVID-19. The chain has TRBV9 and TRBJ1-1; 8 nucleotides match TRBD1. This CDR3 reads CASSVTGDSNTEAFF. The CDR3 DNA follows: TGTGCCAGCAGCGTGACAGGGGATAGTAACACTGAAGCTTTCTTT.